This TCR beta chain derives from a study of Ad26.COV2.S vaccination and SARS-CoV-2 variants. Study overall: Participant was drawn from the COV1001 Ad26.COV2.S trial arm.

Regarding treatment: 19 received Ad26.COV2.S at low or high dose, single or two shots; 5 received placebo; per-sample allocation not given. The samples date from day 63 after the first vaccine or placebo injection. General study results and limits: Vaccine and placebo groups showed comparable non-spike TCR breadth.

Clones were read by immunoSEQ multiplex PCR, and TCRdb kept only the in-frame ones, dropping some. The profile shows hundreds of thousands of clones, around nine tenths of them singletons. With respect to this clone: Its antigen remains unidentified.

The TCR was taken from a person aged 18 to 59 who received the Ad26.COV2.S COVID-19 vaccine or a placebo. The sample here was peripheral blood, taken in a trial of Ad26.COV2.S vaccine versus placebo.

This CDR3 is CASMRPNYNEQFF. The DNA of the CDR3 is TGTGCCAGCATGAGACCAAACTACAATGAGCAGTTCTTC. This sequence joins TRBV6-5 and TRBJ2-1; D not resolved. From germline, CDR1 is MNHEY and CDR2 SVGAGI. The CDR3 extends over 13 amino acids. V lost 7 bases and J lost 3, with 10 bases in between.